These 31 T cell receptor beta chains were sequenced from one sample in a study of T cells after yellow fever vaccination. TCRdb called the 5' RACE reads again in MiXCR, with one record for every CDR3 protein. In the table there are about 630,000 distinct CDR3 sequences, about 12% of which are singletons. The sequencing used PBMCs, collected on the day of the yellow fever booster vaccination. These receptors came from a young man who received the YFV17D yellow fever vaccine.

The chain recombines TRBV20-1 with TRBJ1-6; D gene uncertain. The germline V gene encodes CDR1 DFQATT and CDR2 SNEGSKA (reference sequence). Between the trimmed V and J ends, which lost 4 bases and 7 bases, there was a span of 17 bases. The CDR3 covers 15 residues. The CDR3 reads CSATPPPGYNSPLHF. The CDR3 nucleotides read TGCAGTGCTACCCCCCCTCCGGGTTACAATTCACCCCTCCACTTT.

V is TRBV5-1 and J is TRBJ2-6; TRBD2 aligns across 8 bases. The V and J ends lost 0 bases and 2 bases, in that order; junction bases with no gene match: 7. The germline CDR1 and CDR2 sequences are SGHRS and YFSETQ. This CDR3 region has 18 residues. DNA of the CDR3: TGCGCCAGCAGCTTGGCGGAACGGGAGGGCCCTGGGGCCAACGTCCTGACTTTC. Translation: CASSLAEREGPGANVLTF.

The chain is built from TRBV7-2 and TRBJ2-3; D remains ambiguous. The CDR3 consists of 13 residues. Germline V gene sequence: CDR1 SGHTA, CDR2 FQGNSA. V lost 4 bases, J lost 4 bases, and 9 bases lay in between. CDR3 DNA: TGTGCCAGCAGCTCCGCCCCACCAGATACGCAGTATTTT. Translated: CASSSAPPDTQYF.

This chain uses TRBV20-1 with TRBJ2-7; D is perhaps TRBD2 (6 bases). The V and J ends lost 4 bases and 3 bases respectively, with 16 bases between them. This CDR3 region has 14 residues. CDR1 is DFQATT and CDR2 is SNEGSKA in the germline V gene (reference sequence). The CDR3, as DNA: TGCAGTGCTACCCTCACCAGTAGCGGCTACGAGCAGTACTTC. This encodes CSATLTSSGYEQYF.

This chain uses TRBV12-3 or TRBV12-4 with TRBJ2-3, with D tentatively TRBD2 (6 bases). V shed 6 bases and J shed 4 bases, with 11 bases lying between them. CDR3 length: 13 residues. The DNA of the CDR3 is TGTGCCAGCAGACTTACTAGCCCAGATACGCAGTATTTT. It specifies CASRLTSPDTQYF.

The chain carries TRBV5-4 and TRBJ2-7; 8 bases align to TRBD1. The CDR3 extends over 15 amino acids. Germline V gene data show CDR1 as SGHNT and CDR2 as YYREEE (reference sequence). V dropped 0 bases and J dropped 5; count of bases not matched to a gene: 7. The CDR3 spells CASSLGDRSFHEQYF. As DNA, the CDR3 is TGTGCCAGCAGCTTGGGGGACAGGAGTTTCCACGAGCAGTACTTC.

The chain employs TRBV15 and TRBJ2-7; TRBD2 is a possible D gene (6 bases). CDR1 is LNHNV and CDR2 is YYDKDF in the germline V gene (reference sequence). The V gene lost 4 bases and the J gene lost 9 bases, with 19 bases spanning the gap. The CDR3 totals 14 residues. The CDR3 sequence is CATSIGDLAGMQYF. The CDR3, as DNA: TGTGCCACCAGCATCGGGGACCTCGCGGGGATGCAGTACTTC.

This clonotype was recorded many times. CDR3 loop: CASSWTTSTGELFF. The CDR3 DNA reads TGTGCCAGCAGCTGGACGACTAGCACCGGGGAGCTGTTTTTT. The chain combines TRBV7-3 with TRBJ2-2; D perhaps matches TRBD2 (6 bases). Deletions cut 4 bases from V and 4 bases from J, with 10 bases between. This CDR3 contains 14 residues. The germline gives CDR1 SGHTA, CDR2 FQGTGA. Filled out from reference TRBV7-3 and TRBJ2-2, the complete variable domain reads GAGVSQTPSNKVTEKGKYVELRCDPISGHTALYWYRQSLGQGPEFLIYFQGTGAADDSGLPNDRFFAVRPEGSVSTLKIQRTERGDSAVYLCASSWTTSTGELFFGEGSRLTVL.

This rearrangement joins TRBV20-1 to TRBJ2-7; 10 nucleotides match TRBD2. In germline, CDR1 is DFQATT, CDR2 SNEGSKA (reference sequence). The CDR3 contains 17 residues. Trimming took 3 bases from V and 5 from J; bases not matched to a gene: 16. The CDR3 loop is CSARIVGSGRANDEQYF. CDR3 coding DNA: TGCAGTGCTAGGATCGTCGGGAGCGGGAGGGCCAACGACGAGCAGTACTTC.

This clonotype was counted only a few times. The chain is built from TRBV20-1 and TRBJ1-5; D is uncertain. The CDR3 is 14 amino acids. Germline V gene sequence: CDR1 DFQATT, CDR2 SNEGSKA (reference sequence). Deletions cut 3 bases from V and 6 bases from J, with 15 bases between. The CDR3 DNA reads as TGCAGTGCTAGCCGGGGAAGGGTTGGTCAGCCCCAGCATTTT. Amino acids: CSASRGRVGQPQHF.

The chain is built from TRBV5-1 and TRBJ2-5, with 9 bases aligning to TRBD2. The CDR3 extends over 14 amino acids. The V segment lost 4 bases and the J segment 5 bases; nucleotides outside the gene matches: 6. Germline V gene sequence: CDR1 SGHRS, CDR2 YFSETQ. The CDR3 nucleotides are TGCGCCAGCAGCAAGGGACTAGCCGGGGAGACCCAGTACTTC. It yields the protein CASSKGLAGETQYF.

V gene TRBV4-3 combines with J gene TRBJ2-2, with a possible D match to TRBD2 (5 bases). The V gene's germline CDR1 is LGHNA and CDR2 YSLEER. Trimming removed 0 bases at V and 4 bases at J, with 12 bases between. This CDR3 comprises 16 residues. The CDR3 DNA follows: TGCGCCAGCAGCCAAGATCCAGCGGAGGCCACCGGGGAGCTGTTTTTT. The encoded protein is CASSQDPAEATGELFF.

The chain recombines TRBV6-6 with TRBJ2-1, with TRBD1 identical over 7 bases. From germline, CDR1 is MNHNY and CDR2 SVGAGI (reference sequence). J was trimmed by 9 bases and V by 10 bases; bases with no gene match: 9. This CDR3 spans 12 amino acids. The CDR3 DNA sequence: TGTGCCACCTCCCTGCAGGGGGTTGAGCAGTTCTTC. Translating gives CATSLQGVEQFF.

This clonotype occurred a few times. The CDR3, as DNA: TGTGCCAGCAGCTTGACTGGGATCTCCTACAATGAGCAGTTCTTC. Amino acids: CASSLTGISYNEQFF. J is TRBJ2-1 and V is TRBV7-2; D is unresolved. CDR1 and CDR2 (germline): SGHTA, FQGNSA. The V gene lost 3 bases and the J gene lost 0 bases, with 9 bases spanning the gap. This CDR3 region has 15 residues.

V usage is TRBV11-1 and J usage is TRBJ1-1, with a possible D match to TRBD1 (6 bases). Germline-derived CDR1 and CDR2 are SGHAT and FQDESV (reference sequence). The V gene lost 4 bases and the J gene lost 6 bases, with 12 bases spanning the gap. CDR3 length equals 13 residues. The CDR3 here is CASSYRDGAEAFF. CDR3 nucleotides: TGTGCCAGCAGCTACAGGGATGGGGCTGAAGCTTTCTTT.

V and J are TRBV7-2 and TRBJ1-5; D remains unclear. From germline, CDR1 is SGHTA and CDR2 FQGNSA. CDR3 length equals 13 residues. Trimming took 2 bases from V and 5 from J, leaving 7 bases between them. This CDR3 reads CASSLLIDQPQHF. CDR3 in DNA: TGTGCCAGCAGCTTATTGATTGATCAGCCCCAGCATTTT.

The chain couples TRBV7-2 to TRBJ2-5; no reliable D call. Germline-derived CDR1 and CDR2 are SGHTA and FQGNSA. CDR3 length equals 13 residues. Trimming pared 5 bases from V and 5 bases from J, leaving 12 bases between. This chain's CDR3 is CASSLLVPETQYF. CDR3 nucleotide sequence: TGTGCCAGCAGCCTTCTGGTTCCGGAGACCCAGTACTTC. The full variable domain, with the rest looked up from reference TRBV7-2 and TRBJ2-5, is GAGVSQSPSNKVTEKGKDVELRCDPISGHTALYWYRQSLGQGLEFLIYFQGNSAPDKSGLPSDRFSAERTGGSVSTLTIQRTQQEDSAVYLCASSLLVPETQYFGPGTRLLVL.

This clonotype was found a few times. This sequence joins TRBV7-9 and TRBJ2-5; 7 bases align to TRBD2. The germline V gene encodes CDR1 SEHNR and CDR2 FQNEAQ (reference sequence). V lost 2 bases to trimming and J lost 3 bases; unmatched junction nucleotides: 9. The CDR3 is made up of 16 amino acids. The CDR3 region is CASSLFFSAGEETQYF. The DNA of the CDR3 is TGTGCCAGCAGCTTATTTTTCTCCGCGGGAGAAGAGACCCAGTACTTC.

The V gene is TRBV5-5, the J gene TRBJ2-3, with 10 bases fitting TRBD1. The V gene's germline CDR1 is SGHKS and CDR2 YYEKEE (reference sequence). V trimming: 1 base; J trimming: 3 bases; junction bases outside the gene matches: 8. The CDR3 totals 17 residues. CDR3 protein: CASSLTRDRGSTDTQYF. The CDR3 DNA reads TGTGCCAGCAGCTTGACGCGGGACAGGGGTTCGACAGATACGCAGTATTTT.

This clonotype was seen at least ten times. This sequence joins TRBV12-3 or TRBV12-4 and TRBJ1-5; no reliable D call. The CDR3 is made up of 13 amino acids. Trimming left V 2 bases short and J 0 bases short, with 2 bases between. The CDR3 region is CASSLSSNQPQHF. The DNA of the CDR3 is TGTGCCAGCAGTTTAAGTAGCAATCAGCCCCAGCATTTT.

Notes on this clonotype: Mismatch with germline at one junction end may stem from a read error. This chain links TRBV29-1 with TRBJ2-1, with 14 bases lining up with TRBD2. Germline V gene sequence: CDR1 SQVTM, CDR2 ANQGSEA. This CDR3 comprises 16 residues. The DNA of the CDR3 is TGCAGCGTTGATGGGACTAGCGGGAGTTCTGCGGATGAGCCGTTCTTC. It is translated as CSVDGTSGSSADEPFF.

This clonotype turned up a few times. The rearrangement uses TRBV9 and TRBJ2-3; 7 bases are a match to TRBD2. CDR1 and CDR2 from the germline V gene are SGDLS and YYNGEE. The V and J ends lost 4 bases and 9 bases, in that order; junction bases with no gene match: 20. There are 17 residues in the CDR3. The CDR3 DNA is TGTGCCAGCAGCCACGGCGCGGGACTAAGCACAGATACGACGCAGTATTTT. It is translated as CASSHGAGLSTDTTQYF.

This clonotype was counted ten times or more. The chain couples TRBV6-1 to TRBJ2-3, with 12 bases matching TRBD2. This CDR3 has 16 amino acids. The V and J ends lost 6 bases and 10 bases, in that order; junction bases with no gene match: 14. CDR1 MNHNS and CDR2 SASEGT come from the germline V gene. The CDR3 nucleotides are TGTGCCAGCAGAAAAGGATCACTAGCGGGAGGCTGGTCGCAGTATTTT. Protein product: CASRKGSLAGGWSQYF.

V usage is TRBV27 and J usage is TRBJ2-7, with D possibly matching TRBD1 (6 bases). The V and J ends lost 2 bases and 4 bases respectively, with 15 bases between them. Germline CDR1 reads MNHEY; CDR2 reads SMNVEV (reference sequence). The CDR3 totals 15 residues. CDR3 amino acids: CASSLTQGTPYEQYF. CDR3 nucleotides: TGTGCCAGCAGTTTAACACAGGGCACACCGTACGAGCAGTACTTC.

V is TRBV7-2 and J is TRBJ2-7; possible D gene TRBD2, 5 bases. The CDR3 has 15 amino acids. Germline V lookup: CDR1 SGHTA, CDR2 FQGNSA. The ends were cut back, 1 base at V and 0 bases at J, with 10 bases in the middle. The CDR3 DNA follows: TGTGCCAGCAGCTTAGATGTAGCGCACTCCTACGAGCAGTACTTC. Translation gives CASSLDVAHSYEQYF.

The J gene is TRBJ2-1, the V gene TRBV6-6, with D hard to call. Germline lookup yields CDR1 MNHNY and CDR2 SVGAGI (reference sequence). The CDR3 runs 12 residues. V lost 2 bases to trimming and J lost 5 bases, with 4 bases between them. The CDR3 DNA sequence: TGTGCCAGCAGTTACGTCAACAATGAGCAGTTCTTC. Translated, it gives CASSYVNNEQFF.

This clonotype has a handful of counts. This chain connects TRBV5-1 to TRBJ2-2; 8 positions agree with TRBD2. The length of the CDR3 is 16 residues. Looked up from germline, CDR1 is SGHRS and CDR2 is YFSETQ. Trimming took 0 bases from V and 9 from J; bases not matched to a gene: 10. The CDR3 is CASSLGLAGTPRELFF. The CDR3 bases are TGCGCCAGCAGCTTGGGGCTAGCGGGTACTCCTCGGGAGCTGTTTTTT.

This clonotype was observed a handful of times. The chain combines TRBV19 with TRBJ2-1; TRBD2 matches at 9 bases. V trimming: 9 bases; J trimming: 3 bases; junction bases outside the gene matches: 3. The CDR3 totals 13 residues. In germline, CDR1 is LNHDA, CDR2 SQIVND (reference sequence). The CDR3 reads CASQAGGYNEQFF. The CDR3 coding sequence is TGTGCCAGCCAAGCGGGAGGCTACAATGAGCAGTTCTTC.

The table lists this clonotype with a few counts. This sequence joins TRBV5-5 and TRBJ2-1; TRBD2 matches 9 bases. Germline lookup yields CDR1 SGHKS and CDR2 YYEKEE (reference sequence). J lost 10 bases, V lost 0 bases, and 11 bases had no gene match. The length of the CDR3 is 16 residues. The CDR3 here is CASSLGGLAGILEQFF. CDR3 DNA: TGTGCCAGCAGCTTGGGAGGGCTAGCGGGAATATTGGAGCAGTTCTTC.

The rearrangement links TRBV5-1 to TRBJ2-1; 9 nucleotides align to TRBD2. This CDR3 comprises 12 residues. Germline values: CDR1 SGHRS, CDR2 YFSETQ. Trimming cost V 4 bases and J 10 bases; bases outside gene matches: 3. The CDR3 loop reads CASSLSGREQFF. CDR3 in DNA: TGCGCCAGCAGCCTAAGCGGGAGGGAGCAGTTCTTC.

CDR3 protein: CASSLGGTDSTDTQYF. The DNA of the CDR3 is TGTGCCAGCAGTTTGGGCGGGACTGACAGCACAGATACGCAGTATTTT. V and J are TRBV12-3 or TRBV12-4 and TRBJ2-3, with D perhaps TRBD2 (6 bases). Between the trimmed V and J ends, which lost 3 bases and 0 bases, there was a span of 13 bases. The CDR3 is 16 amino acids.